The following is a TCR beta chain sequence with its context. What it binds is unknown. The CDR3 has 14 amino acids. CDR1 and CDR2 (germline): MNHEY, SMNVEV (reference sequence). The V and J ends lost 8 bases and 2 bases respectively, with 16 bases between them. These data originate in a study of cytomegalovirus exposure and HLA in healthy donors. Background on the study: The 130 or so validation repertoires, a later analysis reported, used the same platform as the approximately 730 repertoires from the first cohort.

The assay was immunoSEQ multiplex PCR, and TCRdb's table has in-frame clones only and misses some. The table has 150,000 to 200,000 clones, around 84% seen once. Study-wide points: Within the 100 to 150 validation repertoires, first-cohort TCR clusters tended to co-occur, according to a later analysis. Through in vitro validation, three CMV-associated chains were shown to be specific for CMV antigens.

The donors were part of the validation cohort, which consisted of approximately 110 subjects and was separate from the first cohort of about 670 subjects. Material: PBMCs. This TCR came from a man aged 18 to 30 in good health and CMV-seropositive. The V gene is TRBV27, the J gene TRBJ2-7, with TRBD2 as a possible D gene (5 bases). CDR3 DNA: TGTGCCAGCTCGAGGGTGGGCTGGGCCTACGAGCAGTACTTC. It encodes CASSRVGWAYEQYF.